The rows below give T cell receptor beta chains drawn from one sample of a study of tumor and adjacent non-tumor tissue in lung cancer. TCRdb called the multiplex PCR reads again in MiXCR, with one record for every CDR3 protein. The sample shows 75,000 to 80,000 distinct CDR3 sequences, 76% of them seen only once. Sequenced: distant non-tumor lung tissue. These receptors originate from a man in his 70s with non-small cell lung cancer. Each CDR3 is given with its conserved first and last residue. D genes are given only for firm matches.

J gene	D gene	CDR3 length	V gene	CDR3 protein
TRBJ2-2	-	12	TRBV11-3	CDSSLSAGEMSF
TRBJ2-4	-	13	TRBV20-1	CSARPLDKNIRYF
TRBJ2-2	-	18	TRBV6-2/TRBV6-3	CASRPYESGGALTGELLF
TRBJ1-1	-	13	TRBV5-5	CASSVVINTEAFF
TRBJ2-2	TRBD1	16	TRBV5-5	CASRYSTGANTRELFF
TRBJ2-2	-	14	TRBV6-2/TRBV6-3	CAGTGLRNTGELFF
TRBJ2-7	-	16	TRBV9	CASSVDGGGSSYEHYF
TRBJ2-3	TRBD1	14	TRBV11-2	CASSSQGSLGTQYF
TRBJ1-5	-	16	TRBV28	CACRLEARGLNQPQHF
TRBJ2-3	-	14	TRBV28	CASSFLAGTYTHYF
TRBJ1-1	-	13	TRBV18	CASSLGTNIEAFF
TRBJ2-3	-	13	TRBV6-6	CANTYSLADTQYF
TRBJ2-7	TRBD2	14	TRBV4-1	CASSRISGNYEYYF
TRBJ1-6	TRBD1	17	TRBV11-1	CASSSRRGTGSNSALHF
TRBJ1-1	-	16	TRBV29-1	CSVERDGLSKNTKAFF
TRBJ1-3	TRBD1	18	TRBV12-3/TRBV12-4	CASSRPGTGFGFGNTIYF
TRBJ2-3	-	15	TRBV4-2	CASSQADRITDKQYF
TRBJ2-7	TRBD1	14	TRBV6-5	CAGSRTGEAYEQYF
TRBJ2-7	-	12	TRBV7-8	CASSLRVSEQYF
TRBJ1-2	-	14	TRBV6-1	CANSADGNQYGYTF
TRBJ2-7	-	14	TRBV4-3	CASSQGLAFYEQYF
TRBJ2-3	TRBD1	13	TRBV12-3/TRBV12-4	CAGSPGGVDTQYF
TRBJ2-3	-	15	TRBV10-2	CANSESGGNTETQYF
TRBJ1-6	-	15	TRBV6-2/TRBV6-3	CASSPAGKENSLVHF
TRBJ1-1	-	11	TRBV11-2	CASTTVHEAFF
TRBJ2-7	TRBD1	14	TRBV20-1	CSAPSGQGRYEQYF
TRBJ2-4	-	13	TRBV20-1	CSAVKVAKNIQYF
TRBJ1-2	-	13	TRBV4-3	CASTQEIGDGYTF
TRBJ2-4	TRBD2	15	TRBV2	CASGRLAGEGNIQYF
TRBJ2-5	-	15	TRBV11-2	CASSPGTIGQERQYF
TRBJ2-1	TRBD2	15	TRBV4-3	CASSQLAGGRNEQFF
TRBJ1-1	-	11	TRBV4-1	CVSSQGGEAVF
TRBJ1-5	-	19	TRBV6-2/TRBV6-3	CASSYSIGVTRASNKPQHF
TRBJ2-3	TRBD1	14	TRBV6-1	CAGSDRVGTDTHYF
TRBJ2-5	-	16	TRBV29-1	CSAEPCLQTGQETQYF
TRBJ2-7	-	15	TRBV10-1	CASSLDLSRLYEQYF
TRBJ1-1	-	14	TRBV6-1	CASRSPTLSHDAFF
TRBJ2-3	-	15	TRBV10-1	CASSDEAVGTDTQYF
TRBJ1-2	-	15	TRBV6-5	CATGEILRSNYGYTF
TRBJ1-5	TRBD1	15	TRBV10-3	CAISITGEGDQPQDF
TRBJ2-3	-	15	TRBV10-3	CAISSGSTSRDTQYF
TRBJ2-7	-	14	TRBV29-1	CSVERAGPIYVQNF
TRBJ1-5	-	16	TRBV4-2	CASSPQTTAAAKPHHF
TRBJ2-7	-	13	TRBV20-1	CSAREPHSYYQYF
TRBJ1-1	-	16	TRBV11-2	CVSSLAEMGLSTEAFF
TRBJ2-7	-	14	TRBV6-1	CASRPGHGGVEQYF
TRBJ2-5	-	13	TRBV6-5	CASGLVRGVTQYF